This is a list of T cell receptor beta chains from one sample in a study of blood T cells in healthy people across ages. TCRdb processed the 5' RACE reads anew with MiXCR; each CDR3 protein has one entry. The sample yields almost 800,000 distinct CDR3 sequences, roughly 64% seen once. The sequenced sample consisted of blood. These receptors were collected from a man under 40 in good health. CDR3s include the opening cysteine and the closing phenylalanine or tryptophan. D genes are given only for firm matches. Expanded clones are given a class, and other clones once, few, many or no size at all.

V	J	D	size	CDR3	DNA
TRBV28	TRBJ2-7	NA	NA	CASGWAIEQYF	TGTGCCAGCGGGTGGGCTATCGAGCAGTACTTC
TRBV12-3/TRBV12-4	TRBJ2-3	TRBD2	once	CASSFGRSLAGGEGTQYF	TGTGCCAGCAGTTTTGGACGGAGTCTAGCGGGGGGTGAGGGTACGCAGTATTTT
TRBV7-9	TRBJ2-1	TRBD2	NA	CASSRTSGGSSYNEQFF	TGTGCCAGCAGCCGGACTAGCGGGGGCAGCTCCTACAATGAGCAGTTCTTC
TRBV20-1	TRBJ2-7	TRBD1	NA	CSARSGGFEQYF	TGCAGTGCTAGATCAGGGGGCTTCGAGCAGTACTTC
TRBV9	TRBJ2-1	NA	few	CASSVDGSPLIEQFF	TGTGCCAGCAGCGTAGACGGGTCCCCCCTCATTGAGCAGTTCTTC
TRBV20-1	TRBJ2-5	NA	NA	CSARRGRQETQYF	TGCAGTGCTAGACGGGGCCGTCAAGAGACCCAGTACTTC
TRBV20-1	TRBJ1-1	NA	NA	CSARESWGVGTEAFF	TGCAGTGCTAGAGAATCCTGGGGGGTGGGGACTGAAGCTTTCTTT
TRBV5-1	TRBJ2-7	TRBD2	NA	CASSTGLAGSAAYEQYF	TGCGCCAGCAGCACGGGACTAGCGGGATCCGCCGCCTACGAGCAGTACTTC
TRBV4-2	TRBJ1-6	TRBD1	few	CASRPGQGSQPLHF	TGTGCCAGCAGACCGGGACAGGGGTCCCAACCCCTCCACTTT
TRBV29-1	TRBJ2-4	NA	NA	CSVKFGAKNIQYF	TGCAGCGTGAAATTTGGGGCCAAAAACATTCAGTACTTC
TRBV18	TRBJ2-7	TRBD2	NA	CASSPPSPPGGEQYF	TGTGCCAGCTCACCACCAAGCCCTCCGGGGGGTGAGCAGTACTTC
TRBV2	TRBJ2-5	TRBD2	NA	CASRLAGVETQYF	TGTGCCAGTCGGCTAGCGGGGGTCGAGACCCAGTACTTC
TRBV6-5	TRBJ1-4	NA	NA	CASSSGGEKLFF	TGTGCCAGCAGCTCTGGTGGGGAAAAACTGTTTTTT